This T cell receptor (beta chain) was profiled in a study of blood T cell repertoires in COVID-19 (dated by TCRdb to 2020 to 2022). Concerning the study at large: Samples covering the acute and convalescent phases of COVID-19 were provided by collaborators in the United States, Italy and Spain. The repertoires were made available in a free public database intended to serve as a resource for research on the immune response to SARS-CoV-2. The samples were drawn from two sources: the first 160 participants of the ongoing ImmuneRACE study, and 1,000 to 1,500 subjects contributed by 6 global collaborators. Where available, HLA class I and class II types were taken from metadata supplied by the sample provider and were not determined by assay-based typing. Deeply sampled blood TCRbeta repertoires from subjects exposed to, actively infected with, or recovered from COVID-19 were included in the dataset. Sample metadata almost always included a de-identified subject ID, COVID-19 status, age in years and sex. The material from the prospective study consisted of cDNA or gDNA derived from T cells, B-cell-depleted T cells, or PBMCs.

Participants in the prospective study were aged roughly 18 to 100 years, lived in more than 20 United States geographic areas, and enrolled through a virtual design. In the prospective study, participants were assigned to cohorts based on the clinical history participants reported in a screening survey and a study questionnaire. In the prospective study, mobile phlebotomists collected whole blood, serum and a nasopharyngeal or oropharyngeal swab from each participant. Additional blood draws and questionnaires over an approximately two-month period could optionally be provided by prospective study participants. Before DNA extraction, blood samples from the prospective study were shipped at room temperature or frozen. The germline V gene provides CDR1 SGHTA and CDR2 FQGTGA. V is cut by 2 bases and J by 0 bases, and the space between the germline ends is 13 bases. The CDR3 covers 17 residues, taking in both the cysteine and the phenylalanine. The DNA shown is the 51-base CDR3, in frame from base 1.

The immunoSEQ Assay, a bias-controlled multiplex PCR, was used to amplify TCRbeta CDR3 regions from genomic DNA. Turning to the authors' computational methods: The number of nucleated cells in each sample was estimated by amplification of reference gene primers within the assay. To quantify the absolute abundance of each unique TCRbeta CDR3 rearrangement, sequence reads were collapsed and filtered. Productive Simpson clonality was computed per sample as the square root of Simpson's diversity index over productive rearrangements. In TCRdb, the immuneACCESS table is reduced to in-frame sequences with V and J assigned. These tables do not hold every clone; where another copy was compared, an unresolved V gene accounts for under half, and the others remain unexplained. The DNA was the basis for D and trimming; V, J and clone size are from that table. Present in this sample are hundreds of thousands of clones, 70% to 90% of which were seen just once. Approximately 2% of the sample lies in the top ten.

Overall results and qualifications from the work: Clinical and demographic metadata were provided uncurated, with the amount varying by source and participant.

About this clone itself: Its antigen is still unknown. No much larger clone is present one base from it, and per-base qualities are unavailable.

The V and J genes are TRBV7-3 and TRBJ2-2, with the D segment identity uncertain. The sample was PBMCs or T cells enriched from blood (not recorded which). The clonotype originates from a woman aged 18-30 years with acute COVID-19. The DNA reads as follows: TGTGCCAGCAGCTTAGATGTCGCTGGGCCGAACACCGGGGAGCTGTTTTTT. This gives the protein CASSLDVAGPNTGELFF.